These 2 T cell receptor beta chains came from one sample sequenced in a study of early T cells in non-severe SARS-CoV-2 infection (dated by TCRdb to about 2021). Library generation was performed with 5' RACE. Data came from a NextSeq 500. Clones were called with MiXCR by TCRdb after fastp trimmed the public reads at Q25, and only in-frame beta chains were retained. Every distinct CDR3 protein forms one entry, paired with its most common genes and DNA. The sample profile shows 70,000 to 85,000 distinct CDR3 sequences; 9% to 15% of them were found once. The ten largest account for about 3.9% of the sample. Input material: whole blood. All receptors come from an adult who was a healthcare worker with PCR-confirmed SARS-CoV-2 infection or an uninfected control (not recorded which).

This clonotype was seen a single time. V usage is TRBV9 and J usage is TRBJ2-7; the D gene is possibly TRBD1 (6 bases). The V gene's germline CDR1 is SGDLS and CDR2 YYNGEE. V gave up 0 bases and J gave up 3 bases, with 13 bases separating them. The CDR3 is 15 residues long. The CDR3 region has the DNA TGTGCCAGCAGCGTAGGGTTGACAGGAGACTACGAGCAGTACTTC. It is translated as CASSVGLTGDYEQYF.

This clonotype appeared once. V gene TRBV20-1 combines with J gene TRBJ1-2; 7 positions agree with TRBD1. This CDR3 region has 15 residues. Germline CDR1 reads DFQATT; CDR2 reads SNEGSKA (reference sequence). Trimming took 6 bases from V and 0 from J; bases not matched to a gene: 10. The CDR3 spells CSAARDSSSNYGYTF. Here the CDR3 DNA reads TGCAGTGCCGCCCGGGACAGTTCCTCTAACTATGGCTACACCTTC.